This TCR beta chain was retrieved from a study of tumor-infiltrating lymphocytes in primary liver carcinoma. Study-wide context: Ages ranged from 30 to 69, with HCC or mixed HCC-cholangiocarcinoma.

This clonotype was seen only once. Its antigen is still unknown. One junction end does not reproduce the germline sequence, and a read error may be involved. The researchers produced TCR beta cDNA from about 510 ng total RNA with a constant-region primer. Three rounds of nested multiplex PCR with slightly modified ARM-PCR produced TCR beta libraries. It was with TRBV1-TRBV30 forward primers and a C-beta reverse primer that the first two PCR rounds were run, at 10 cycles each. TCRdb reprocessed the multiplex PCR reads with MiXCR, giving one entry per CDR3 protein. The top ten hold around a sixth of the sample, which has around 190,000 distinct CDR3 sequences, 85% seen once. The tissue used was unsorted bulk material of roughly 17-31 mg. RNA and DNA were co-extracted from it with the AllPrep DNA/RNA mini kit. Treatment of the patients' primary liver carcinoma consisted of surgical resection. Chronic HBV infection was present, with no prior treatment.

Notes on the study in general: Tumors reached a significantly greater top-250-clone fraction than blood did (p = 0.039).

Germline values: CDR1 SGHNT, CDR2 YYREEE (reference sequence). The CDR3 runs 15 residues. The chain employs TRBV5-4 and TRBJ2-2, with D perhaps TRBD2 (6 bases). What was sequenced was tumor tissue from primary liver carcinoma. This TCR was sampled from a man in his forties with primary liver carcinoma and hepatitis B virus infection. The CDR3 DNA reads TGTGCCAACAGCTCGACTAGGGCGAACACCTGGGAGCTGTTTTTT. Residues: CANSSTRANTWELFF.